The 6 T cell receptor beta chains below were found in one sample sequenced in a study of blood T cell repertoires in COVID-19. Repertoires were generated with immunoSEQ multiplex PCR, while TCRdb's copy carries only in-frame clones and drops some. This table has about 220,000 clones, 88% appearing once. Material for sequencing was PBMCs or T cells enriched from blood (not recorded which). The origin of the receptors is a young woman who had recovered from COVID-19.

Notes on this clone: One end of the junction fails to match germline, which may point to a read error. J is TRBJ2-7 and V is TRBV10-3; D is perhaps TRBD1 (6 bases). Germline CDR1 and CDR2: ENHRY and SYGVKD. The CDR3 has 14 amino acids. CDR3 DNA: TGTGCCATCAGGGAGTCAGGACAGCAAGGGGAGCAGTACTTC. Its protein is CAIRESGQQGEQYF.

This chain joins TRBV6-6 and TRBJ2-1; no firm D call. This CDR3 comprises 15 residues. Germline V lookup: CDR1 MNHNY, CDR2 SVGAGI (reference sequence). Trimming removed 2 bases from V and 2 bases from J, with 10 bases in between. The CDR3 sequence is CASSYAPGPYNEQFF. CDR3 DNA: TGTGCCAGCAGTTACGCCCCTGGCCCCTACAATGAGCAGTTCTTC.

This clone was counted once. V usage is TRBV6-2 or TRBV6-3 and J usage is TRBJ1-1, with D possibly TRBD1 on 6 matching bases. The CDR3 spans 13 residues. Trimming removed 2 bases from V and 8 bases from J, with 12 bases in between. Germline V gives CDR1 MNHEY, CDR2 SVGEGT. CDR3 residues: CASSYTPDSEAFF. CDR3 sequence (DNA): TGTGCCAGCAGTTACACGCCGGACAGCGAAGCTTTCTTT.

The J gene is TRBJ1-6, the V gene TRBV14, with D possibly being TRBD1 (6 bases). The germline gives CDR1 SGHDN, CDR2 FVKESK. V lost 0 bases and J 9 bases, leaving 12 bases between the germline ends. The CDR3 runs to 15 residues. The CDR3 here is CASSQDGTLISPLHF. CDR3 bases: TGTGCCAGCAGCCAAGATGGGACATTAATTTCACCCCTCCACTTT.

V usage is TRBV9 and J usage is TRBJ2-3; 12 nucleotides line up with TRBD2. V dropped 4 bases and J dropped 2; count of bases not matched to a gene: 5. In germline, CDR1 is SGDLS, CDR2 YYNGEE. The CDR3 spans 16 residues. The CDR3 protein is CASSPRLAGATDTQYF. CDR3 coding DNA: TGTGCCAGCAGCCCACGACTAGCGGGGGCCACAGATACGCAGTATTTT. The whole variable domain, filled in from reference TRBV9 and TRBJ2-3, reads DSGVTQTPKHLITATGQRVTLRCSPRSGDLSVYWYQQSLDQGLQFLIQYYNGEERAKGNILERFSAQQFPDLHSELNLSSLELGDSALYFCASSPRLAGATDTQYFGPGTRLTVL.

This clone is a singleton in its sample. This chain links TRBV4-3 with TRBJ1-6; no definite D call. Germline CDR1 reads LGHNA; CDR2 reads YSLEER. V gave up 4 bases and J gave up 6 bases, with 13 bases separating them. This CDR3 spans 15 amino acids. The CDR3: CASSLTFRGNSPLHF. In nucleotides, the CDR3 is TGCGCCAGCAGCCTTACGTTCCGGGGTAATTCACCCCTCCACTTT.